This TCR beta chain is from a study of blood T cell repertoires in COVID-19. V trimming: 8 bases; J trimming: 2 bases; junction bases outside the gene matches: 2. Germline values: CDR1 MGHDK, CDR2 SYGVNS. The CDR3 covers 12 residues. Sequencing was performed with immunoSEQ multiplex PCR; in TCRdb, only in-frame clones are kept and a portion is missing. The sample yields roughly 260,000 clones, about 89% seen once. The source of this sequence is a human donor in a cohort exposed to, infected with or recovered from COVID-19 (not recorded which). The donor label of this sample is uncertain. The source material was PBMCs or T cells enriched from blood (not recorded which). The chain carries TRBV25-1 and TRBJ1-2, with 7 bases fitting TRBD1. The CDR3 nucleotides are TGTGCCAGCCAGGACAGGAACTATGGCTACACCTTC. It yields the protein CASQDRNYGYTF.